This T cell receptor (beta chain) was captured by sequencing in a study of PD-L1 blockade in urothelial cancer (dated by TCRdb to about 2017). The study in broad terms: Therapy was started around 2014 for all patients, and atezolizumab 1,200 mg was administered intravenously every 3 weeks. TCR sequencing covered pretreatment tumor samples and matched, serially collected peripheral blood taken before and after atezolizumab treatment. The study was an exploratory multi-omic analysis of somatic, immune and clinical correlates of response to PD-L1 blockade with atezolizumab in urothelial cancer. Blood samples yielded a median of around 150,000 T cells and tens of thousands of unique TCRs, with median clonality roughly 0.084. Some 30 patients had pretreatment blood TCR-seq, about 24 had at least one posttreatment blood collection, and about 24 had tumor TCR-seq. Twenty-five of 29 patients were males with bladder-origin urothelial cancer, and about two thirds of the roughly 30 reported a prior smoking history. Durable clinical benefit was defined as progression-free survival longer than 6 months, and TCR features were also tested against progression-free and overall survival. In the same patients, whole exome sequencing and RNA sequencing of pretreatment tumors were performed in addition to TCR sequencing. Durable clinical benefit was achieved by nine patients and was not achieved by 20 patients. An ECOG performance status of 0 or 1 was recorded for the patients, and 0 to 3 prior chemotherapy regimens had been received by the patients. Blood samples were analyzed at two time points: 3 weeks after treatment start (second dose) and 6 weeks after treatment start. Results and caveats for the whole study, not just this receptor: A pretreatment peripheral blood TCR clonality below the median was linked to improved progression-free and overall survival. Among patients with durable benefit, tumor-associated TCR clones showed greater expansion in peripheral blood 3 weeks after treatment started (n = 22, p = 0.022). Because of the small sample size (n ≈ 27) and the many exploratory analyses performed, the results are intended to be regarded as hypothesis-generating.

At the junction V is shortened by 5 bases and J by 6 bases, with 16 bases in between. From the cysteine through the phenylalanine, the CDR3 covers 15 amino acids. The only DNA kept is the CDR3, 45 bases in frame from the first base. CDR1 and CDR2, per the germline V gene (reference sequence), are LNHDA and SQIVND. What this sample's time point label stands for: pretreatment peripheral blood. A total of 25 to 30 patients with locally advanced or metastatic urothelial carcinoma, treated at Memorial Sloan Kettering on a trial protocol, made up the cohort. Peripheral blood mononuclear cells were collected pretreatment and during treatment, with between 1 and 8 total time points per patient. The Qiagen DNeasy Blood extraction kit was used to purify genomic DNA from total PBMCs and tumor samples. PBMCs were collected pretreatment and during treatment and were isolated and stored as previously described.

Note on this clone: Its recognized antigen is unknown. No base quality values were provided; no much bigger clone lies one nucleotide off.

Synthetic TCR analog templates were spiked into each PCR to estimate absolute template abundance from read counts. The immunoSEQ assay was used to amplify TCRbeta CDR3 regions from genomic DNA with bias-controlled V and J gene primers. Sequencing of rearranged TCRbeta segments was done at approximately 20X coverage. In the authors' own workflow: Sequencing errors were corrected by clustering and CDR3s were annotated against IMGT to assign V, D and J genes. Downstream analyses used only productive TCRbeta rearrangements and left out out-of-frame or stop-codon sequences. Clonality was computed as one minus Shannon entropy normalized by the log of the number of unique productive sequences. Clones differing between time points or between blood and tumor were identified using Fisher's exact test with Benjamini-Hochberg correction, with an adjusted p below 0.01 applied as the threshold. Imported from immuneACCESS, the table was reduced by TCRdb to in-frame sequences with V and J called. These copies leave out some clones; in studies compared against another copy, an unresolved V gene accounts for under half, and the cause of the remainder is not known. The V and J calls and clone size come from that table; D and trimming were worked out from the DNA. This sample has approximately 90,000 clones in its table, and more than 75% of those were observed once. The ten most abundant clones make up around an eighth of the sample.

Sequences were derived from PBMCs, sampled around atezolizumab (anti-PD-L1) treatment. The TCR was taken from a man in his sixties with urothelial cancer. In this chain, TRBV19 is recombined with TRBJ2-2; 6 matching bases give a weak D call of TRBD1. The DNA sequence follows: TGTGCCAGTAGTCTACACAGGGATCTGGCCGGGGAGCTGTTTTTT. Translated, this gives CASSLHRDLAGELFF.